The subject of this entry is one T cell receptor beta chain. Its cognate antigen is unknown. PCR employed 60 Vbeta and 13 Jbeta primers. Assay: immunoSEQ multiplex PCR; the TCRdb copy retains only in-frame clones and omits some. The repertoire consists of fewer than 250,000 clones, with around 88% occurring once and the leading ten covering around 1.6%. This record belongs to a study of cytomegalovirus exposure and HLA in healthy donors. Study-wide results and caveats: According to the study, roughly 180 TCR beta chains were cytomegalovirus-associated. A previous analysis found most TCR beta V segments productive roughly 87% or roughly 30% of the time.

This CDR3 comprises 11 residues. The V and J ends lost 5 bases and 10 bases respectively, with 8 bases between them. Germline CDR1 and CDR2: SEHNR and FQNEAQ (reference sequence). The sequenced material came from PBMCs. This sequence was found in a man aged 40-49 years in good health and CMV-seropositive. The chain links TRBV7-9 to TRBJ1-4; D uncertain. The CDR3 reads CASSTRGKLFF. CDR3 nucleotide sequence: TGTGCCAGCAGCACCCGGGGAAAACTGTTTTTT.